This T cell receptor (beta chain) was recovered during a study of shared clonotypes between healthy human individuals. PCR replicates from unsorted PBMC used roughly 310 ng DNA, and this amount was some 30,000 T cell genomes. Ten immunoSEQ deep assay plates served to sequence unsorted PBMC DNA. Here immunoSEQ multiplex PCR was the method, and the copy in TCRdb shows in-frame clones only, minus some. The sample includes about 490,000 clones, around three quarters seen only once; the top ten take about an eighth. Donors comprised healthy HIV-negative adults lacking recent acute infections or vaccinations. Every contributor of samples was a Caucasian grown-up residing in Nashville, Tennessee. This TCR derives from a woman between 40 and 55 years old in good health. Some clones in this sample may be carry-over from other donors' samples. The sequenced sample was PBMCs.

DNA for the CDR3: TGTGCCAGCTCACCCTGGGACTCCAGCTCTGGAAACACCATATATTTT. Its protein is CASSPWDSSSGNTIYF. V and J are TRBV18 and TRBJ1-3; D is possibly TRBD1 (5 bases). Trimming removed 3 bases from V and 0 bases from J, with 12 bases in between. CDR1 KGHSH and CDR2 LQKENI come from the germline V gene. There are 16 residues in the CDR3.